The 16 T cell receptor beta chains presented below share a single source sample, sequenced in a study of blood T cell repertoires in COVID-19. Libraries were prepared by immunoSEQ multiplex PCR; TCRdb keeps only in-frame clonotypes and omits some of them. Here the sample spans about 150,000 clones, roughly 83% being singletons. Sequencing input: peripheral blood. The receptors originated from a woman aged 60-75 years with acute or convalescent COVID-19.

This sequence joins TRBV19 and TRBJ1-5; 8 bases are shared with TRBD1. This CDR3 contains 13 residues. The V gene end was trimmed by 6 bases and the J gene end by 7 bases; junction bases not matched to a gene: 5. Germline V lookup: CDR1 LNHDA, CDR2 SQIVND (reference sequence). The CDR3 loop is CASSQGAVQPQHF. The CDR3 DNA is TGTGCCAGTAGCCAGGGGGCTGTACAGCCCCAGCATTTT.

The chain combines TRBV6-5 with TRBJ2-7, with TRBD1 matching 7 bases. Germline V gives CDR1 MNHEY, CDR2 SVGAGI. This CDR3 spans 14 amino acids. Trimming removed 3 bases from V and 3 bases from J; junction bases left unmatched: 5. The CDR3 nucleotides are TGTGCCAGCAGTTATGCCCGACAGGGCTACGAGCAGTACTTC. Its protein is CASSYARQGYEQYF.

The rearrangement joins TRBV6-2 or TRBV6-3 to TRBJ2-2; the match to TRBD2 covers 7 bases. Per the germline V gene, CDR1 is MNHEY and CDR2 is SVGEGT. Germline trimming cut 5 bases from V and 1 base from J; bases unmatched to any gene: 13. The CDR3 has 18 amino acids. Written as DNA, the CDR3 is TGTGCCAGCAGTCGTTCACTCTCCCTAGCGGTGAACACCGGGGAGCTGTTTTTT. This translates into CASSRSLSLAVNTGELFF.

The chain employs TRBV7-8 and TRBJ2-7, with TRBD1 identical over 8 bases. V dropped 5 bases and J dropped 4; count of bases not matched to a gene: 10. CDR3 length: 15 amino acids. The germline CDR1 and CDR2 sequences are SGHVS and FQNEAQ. CDR3 residues: CASSAGTGARYEQYF. The CDR3 bases are TGTGCCAGCAGCGCAGGGACAGGCGCAAGGTACGAGCAGTACTTC. Full variable domain (rest looked up from reference TRBV7-8 and TRBJ2-7): GAGVSQSPRYKVAKRGQDVALRCDPISGHVSLFWYQQALGQGPEFLTYFQNEAQLDKSGLPSDRFFAERPEGSVSTLKIQRTQQEDSAVYLCASSAGTGARYEQYFGPGTRLTVT.

This chain links TRBV5-6 with TRBJ1-2; a possible D gene is TRBD1 (6 bases). V lost 4 bases and J 5 bases, leaving 12 bases between the germline ends. This CDR3 region has 13 residues. Germline values: CDR1 SGHDT, CDR2 YYEEEE. The CDR3 nucleotides are TGTGCCAGCAGCAACAGGGTTGGTTATGGCTACACCTTC. It translates to CASSNRVGYGYTF.

The V gene is TRBV6-2 or TRBV6-3, the J gene TRBJ1-6, with D hard to call. Germline V gene lookup returns CDR1 MNHEY and CDR2 SVGEGT. Trimming removed 0 bases from V and 15 bases from J, with 12 bases in between. The CDR3 has 13 residues. The CDR3 loop is CASSYSSRSNLHF. The CDR3 DNA sequence: TGTGCCAGCAGTTACTCTTCCAGGTCCAACCTCCACTTT.

J is TRBJ2-6 and V is TRBV4-3, with TRBD2 identical over 7 bases. Trimming removed 4 bases from V and 2 bases from J; junction bases left unmatched: 5. Germline CDR1 is LGHNA and CDR2 is YSLEER. The CDR3 loop spans 16 amino acids. This CDR3 is CASSPGGRAGANVLTF. The CDR3 DNA sequence: TGCGCCAGCAGCCCCGGTGGGAGGGCTGGGGCCAACGTCCTGACTTTC.

As to this clone: The same CDR3 also results from other DNA sequences found in this sample. The gene calls are TRBV5-1 and TRBJ1-1; D may be TRBD1 (5 bases). The CDR3 loop spans 13 amino acids. Per germline, CDR1 SGHRS and CDR2 YFSETQ. V lost 3 bases, J lost 1 base, and 7 bases lay in between. The CDR3 region is CASSWGQNTEAFF. Here the CDR3 DNA reads TGCGCCAGCAGCTGGGGCCAGAACACTGAAGCTTTCTTT.

As DNA, the CDR3 is TGCGCCAGCAGCTTGGGGACTAGCGGGGGGGCCTACAATGAGCAGTTCTTC. Translated: CASSLGTSGGAYNEQFF. V usage is TRBV5-1 and J usage is TRBJ2-1; TRBD2 matches 15 bases. There are 17 residues in the CDR3. Germline V gene data show CDR1 as SGHRS and CDR2 as YFSETQ. V was pared by 0 bases and J by 2 bases, with 0 bases of the junction left unmatched.

The rearrangement uses TRBV10-1 and TRBJ2-5; possibly TRBD2 for D (5 bases). The germline V and J ends were trimmed by 0 bases and 3 bases, with 14 bases remaining between them. CDR3 length: 16 amino acids. Germline-derived CDR1 and CDR2 are WNHNN and SYGVQD (reference sequence). The CDR3 spells CASSESGEGEEETQYF. The CDR3 DNA reads as TGCGCCAGCAGTGAGTCCGGGGAAGGAGAGGAAGAGACCCAGTACTTC.

This rearrangement joins TRBV6-2 or TRBV6-3 to TRBJ1-2; 7 nucleotides agree with TRBD1. J was trimmed by 4 bases and V by 6 bases; bases with no gene match: 11. Germline-derived CDR1 and CDR2 are MNHEY and SVGEGT. The CDR3 is 15 residues long. In DNA, the CDR3 is TGTGCCAGCAGCCCTAGGGACAGCCGTTTCTATGGCTACACCTTC. As protein: CASSPRDSRFYGYTF.

The gene calls are TRBV7-2 and TRBJ2-3, with 9 bases matching TRBD2. Germline trimming cut 3 bases from V and 5 bases from J; bases unmatched to any gene: 3. The germline V gene has CDR1 SGHTA and CDR2 FQGNSA. CDR3 length: 14 amino acids. CDR3 loop: CASSFRLAVDTQYF. DNA of the CDR3: TGTGCCAGCAGCTTCCGACTAGCGGTAGATACGCAGTATTTT.

This sequence joins TRBV5-1 and TRBJ2-3; D is possibly TRBD2 (6 bases). This CDR3 comprises 16 residues. Germline values: CDR1 SGHRS, CDR2 YFSETQ. Deletions cut 4 bases from V and 1 base from J, with 16 bases between. DNA of the CDR3: TGCGCCAGCAGCATCGGCGGGGCCGGAGGCACAGATACGCAGTATTTT. The encoded protein is CASSIGGAGGTDTQYF.

This rearrangement joins TRBV28 to TRBJ1-2; 8 bases are shared with TRBD1. The trim removed 7 bases at V and 8 bases at J, leaving 15 bases unmatched. The CDR3 has 15 residues. Germline V gene sequence: CDR1 MDHEN, CDR2 SYDVKM. The CDR3 sequence: CASTQNGAGGRGYTF. DNA of the CDR3: TGTGCCAGCACCCAAAACGGGGCAGGGGGCCGGGGCTACACCTTC.

The chain carries TRBV29-1 and TRBJ2-5, with 8 bases lining up with TRBD1. The junction had 5 bases not matched to a gene; V was cut back by 7 bases and J by 4 bases. Germline V lookup: CDR1 SQVTM, CDR2 ANQGSEA. The CDR3 runs 12 residues. The CDR3 DNA sequence: TGCAGCGCCTGGACAGGGCGAGAGACCCAGTACTTC. It translates to CSAWTGRETQYF.

The chain has TRBV2 and TRBJ1-6; 7 bases align to TRBD1. Germline CDR1 and CDR2: SNHLY and FYNNEI. The CDR3 spans 14 residues. Here the CDR3 reads CAGQEGQYNSPLHF. CDR3 coding DNA: TGTGCTGGGCAAGAGGGACAGTATAATTCACCCCTCCACTTT.